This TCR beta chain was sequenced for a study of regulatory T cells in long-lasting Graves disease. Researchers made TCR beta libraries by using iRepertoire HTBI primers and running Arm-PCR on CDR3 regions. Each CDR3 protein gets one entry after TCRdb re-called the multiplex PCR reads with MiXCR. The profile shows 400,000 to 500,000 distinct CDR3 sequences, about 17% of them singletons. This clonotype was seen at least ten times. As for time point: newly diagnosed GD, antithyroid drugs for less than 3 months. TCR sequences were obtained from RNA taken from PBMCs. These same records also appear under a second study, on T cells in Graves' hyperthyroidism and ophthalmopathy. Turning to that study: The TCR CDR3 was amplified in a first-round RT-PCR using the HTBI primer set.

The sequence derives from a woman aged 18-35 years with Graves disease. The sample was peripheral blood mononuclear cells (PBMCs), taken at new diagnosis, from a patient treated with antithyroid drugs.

CDR3 protein: CSAHDRAGGYSPLHF. Written as DNA, the CDR3 is TGCAGTGCTCACGACAGGGCCGGCGGTTATTCACCCCTCCACTTT. V and J are TRBV20-1 and TRBJ1-6, with 7 bases identical to TRBD1. Germline-derived CDR1 and CDR2 are DFQATT and SNEGSKA (reference sequence). This CDR3 comprises 15 residues. The V segment lost 5 bases and the J segment 8 bases; nucleotides outside the gene matches: 12.